The 24 T cell receptor beta chains reported below all come from one sample, sequenced in a study of vaccination and CD4 T cells after COVID-19. Treatment reported: approximately nine-day PBMC culture with coronavirus spike peptide pools or control peptides (ViraFEST assay). Ahead of the COVID-19 pandemic (2011-2018), the CD4+ T cells of the unexposed donor were collected. These receptors have no known antigen. The Oncomine TCR Beta short-read assay was what sequenced the DNA obtained from cultured CD4+ T cells. TCRdb redid the calling of the PCR reads with MiXCR, one entry per CDR3 protein. The sample has some 6,600 distinct CDR3 sequences, 45% to 55% seen once. Sample: CD4+ T cells from blood, cultured in vitro. The receptor set was obtained from a human donor in good health.

The V call is TRBV19, the J call TRBJ1-2; weak D call: TRBD1 (5 bases). This CDR3 is 14 amino acids long. The V end was cut by 3 bases, the J end by 2 bases, with 10 bases between. In germline, CDR1 is LNHDA, CDR2 SQIVND (reference sequence). The CDR3 sequence: CASSMRGENYGYTF. CDR3 sequence (DNA): TGTGCCAGTAGTATGAGAGGGGAGAACTATGGCTACACCTTC. Filled out from reference TRBV19 and TRBJ1-2, the complete variable domain reads DGGITQSPKYLFRKEGQNVTLSCEQNLNHDAMYWYRQDPGQGLRLIYYSQIVNDFQKGDIAEGYSVSREKKESFPLTVTSAQKNPTAFYLCASSMRGENYGYTFGSGTRLTVV.

The genes are TRBV28 and TRBJ2-1; TRBD2 agrees at 11 bases. The CDR3 is 14 residues long. Germline-derived CDR1 and CDR2 are MDHEN and SYDVKM. V dropped 9 bases and J dropped 6; count of bases not matched to a gene: 7. The DNA for the CDR3 is TGTGCCAGTAGTCTAGCGGGGGGACCCAATGAGCAGTTCTTC. This sequence encodes CASSLAGGPNEQFF.

V gene TRBV7-8 combines with J gene TRBJ2-3; D uncertain. With 3 bases removed from V and 1 base from J, the gap between germline ends came to 2 bases. Per germline, CDR1 SGHVS and CDR2 FQNEAQ. The CDR3 loop spans 12 amino acids. The CDR3 is CASSFGTDTQYF. The DNA for the CDR3 is TGTGCCAGCAGCTTTGGCACAGATACGCAGTATTTT.

CDR3 region: CASSSGALAETQYF. CDR3 DNA: TGTGCCAGCAGTTCAGGGGCCTTAGCGGAGACCCAGTACTTC. The V gene is TRBV27, the J gene TRBJ2-5, with D perhaps TRBD1 (6 bases). The CDR3 loop spans 14 amino acids. Per germline, CDR1 MNHEY and CDR2 SMNVEV (reference sequence). Trimming took off 4 bases at V and 5 bases at J, with 14 bases between the two ends.

This clonotype was observed a few times. The V gene is TRBV2, the J gene TRBJ1-5; 10 positions agree with TRBD1. This CDR3 spans 15 amino acids. Germline CDR1 and CDR2: SNHLY and FYNNEI. Trimming at V came to 6 bases and at J to 3 bases, leaving 5 bases not matched to a gene. CDR3 DNA sequence: TGTGCCAGCAGGGGGGACAGGGGAATCAATCAGCCCCAGCATTTT. As protein: CASRGDRGINQPQHF.

The V call is TRBV20-1, the J call TRBJ2-1; 10 nucleotides align to TRBD1. The CDR3 spans 15 residues. The germline V gene has CDR1 DFQATT and CDR2 SNEGSKA (reference sequence). V lost 2 bases and J lost 7; bases outside the gene matches: 8. Here the CDR3 DNA reads TGCAGTGCTAGACCAGTGGGGACAGGGGCGAATGAGCAGTTCTTC. Translated, it gives CSARPVGTGANEQFF.

This clonotype appeared a few times. The V call is TRBV20-1, the J call TRBJ2-5; maybe TRBD1 (5 bases). This CDR3 has 15 amino acids. Per germline, CDR1 DFQATT and CDR2 SNEGSKA (reference sequence). V lost 1 base and J 9 bases, leaving 21 bases between the germline ends. This CDR3 reads CSARVPLGLKGAQYF. CDR3 sequence (DNA): TGCAGTGCTAGAGTTCCGTTGGGGCTCAAAGGGGCCCAGTACTTC.

This chain joins TRBV7-7 and TRBJ1-5; D remains unclear. The CDR3 spans 18 residues. Trimming removed 7 bases at V and 3 bases at J, with 25 bases between. Germline values: CDR1 SSHAT, CDR2 FNYEAQ (reference sequence). CDR3 coding DNA: TGTGCCAGCACCACACACGGCTGGGTAAAGACCGACAATCAGCCCCAGCATTTT. Its protein product is CASTTHGWVKTDNQPQHF.

The genes are TRBV11-1 and TRBJ2-7, with 13 bases that match TRBD2. The germline V gene encodes CDR1 SGHAT and CDR2 FQDESV (reference sequence). This CDR3 has 16 residues. With 3 bases clipped from V and 3 bases from J, the junction kept 5 bases outside the gene matches. The CDR3 nucleotides read TGTGCCAGCAGCTTGGAAGGGACTAGCGGGATCTACGAGCAGTACTTC. This sequence encodes CASSLEGTSGIYEQYF.

This sequence joins TRBV10-1 and TRBJ2-1; D tentatively reads TRBD1 or TRBD2 (6 bases each). Looked up from germline, CDR1 is WNHNN and CDR2 is SYGVQD (reference sequence). This CDR3 is 14 amino acids long. Trimming removed 4 bases at V and 4 bases at J, with 11 bases between. For the CDR3, the DNA is TGCGCCAGCAGTGCTACGGGGGCTTACAATGAGCAGTTCTTC. Protein: CASSATGAYNEQFF.

This clonotype was counted only a few times. The chain combines TRBV20-1 with TRBJ2-3; D unclear. The V and J ends lost 1 base and 0 bases respectively, with 8 bases between them. Germline loops: CDR1 DFQATT, CDR2 SNEGSKA (reference sequence). CDR3 length: 14 residues. The CDR3 spells CSARGLTSTDTQYF. DNA for the CDR3: TGCAGTGCTAGAGGACTGACGAGCACAGATACGCAGTATTTT.

V is TRBV6-1 and J is TRBJ1-4, with D possibly being TRBD1 (6 bases). The length of the CDR3 is 14 residues. Germline-derived CDR1 and CDR2 are MNHNS and SASEGT. V lost 6 bases and J 5 bases, leaving 13 bases between the germline ends. The CDR3 protein is CASRAGQRNEKLFF. The CDR3 DNA is TGTGCCAGCAGAGCCGGACAGAGAAATGAAAAACTGTTTTTT.

The chain links TRBV20-1 to TRBJ1-1; the D gene is possibly TRBD1 (5 bases). Germline CDR1 and CDR2: DFQATT and SNEGSKA (reference sequence). This CDR3 has 16 amino acids. V was clipped by 1 base and J by 0 bases, with 15 bases between them. The CDR3: CSARGKRQSMNTEAFF. The CDR3 bases are TGCAGTGCTAGAGGGAAACGACAGTCCATGAACACTGAAGCTTTCTTT.

As concerns this clonotype: The junction departs from germline at one end; a sequencing error may be responsible. The chain has TRBV7-2 and TRBJ2-2; 9 nucleotides agree with TRBD1. Germline CDR1 reads SGHTA; CDR2 reads FQGNSA. The CDR3 runs 19 residues. Here the CDR3 DNA reads TGTGCCAGCAGCCTAAGGTGGGGGACAGGGAGTCTTAACACCGAGGAGCTGTTTTTT. This sequence encodes CASSLRWGTGSLNTEELFF.

This clonotype was observed once. The genes are TRBV27 and TRBJ2-5; 8 bases map to TRBD1. The J segment lost 5 bases and the V segment lost 2 bases, leaving 7 bases of the junction unmatched. CDR1 is MNHEY and CDR2 is SMNVEV in the germline V gene (reference sequence). The CDR3 loop spans 15 amino acids. CDR3 region: CASSLPGGAWETQYF. The DNA of the CDR3 is TGTGCCAGCAGTTTACCAGGGGGCGCCTGGGAGACCCAGTACTTC.

V is TRBV30 and J is TRBJ2-1; D is undetermined. Germline CDR1 is GTSNPN and CDR2 is SVGIG (reference sequence). Trimming pared 3 bases from V and 5 bases from J, leaving 5 bases between. The length of the CDR3 is 11 residues. The CDR3 here is CAWRPNNEQFF. The CDR3 DNA follows: TGTGCCTGGAGGCCAAACAATGAGCAGTTCTTC.

This rearrangement joins TRBV27 to TRBJ2-7, with D maybe TRBD2 (7 bases). The germline V gene encodes CDR1 MNHEY and CDR2 SMNVEV (reference sequence). The CDR3 spans 16 residues. Trimming took off 1 base at V and 2 bases at J, with 15 bases between the two ends. This chain's CDR3 is CASSLWGRGPTYEQYF. CDR3 nucleotide sequence: TGTGCCAGCAGTTTATGGGGGCGGGGGCCGACCTACGAGCAGTACTTC.

The chain uses TRBV10-1 and TRBJ1-6, with 9 nucleotides matching TRBD1. The CDR3 has 14 residues. The germline gives CDR1 WNHNN, CDR2 SYGVQD (reference sequence). V was pared by 5 bases and J by 6 bases, with 2 bases of the junction left unmatched. Written as DNA, the CDR3 is TGCGCCAGCAGTCCGACAGGGGGTAATTCACCCCTCCACTTT. Its translation: CASSPTGGNSPLHF.

This clonotype has just a few counts. The chain combines TRBV7-2 with TRBJ1-6; 7 nucleotides line up with TRBD1. This CDR3 has 12 amino acids. Losses at the gene ends were 8 bases for V and 14 bases for J; bases not matched to a gene: 9. Looked up from germline, CDR1 is SGHTA and CDR2 is FQGNSA. CDR3 region: CASGREQGALHF. The CDR3 nucleotides are TGTGCCAGCGGGCGGGAGCAGGGGGCCCTCCACTTT.

The chain has TRBV23-1 and TRBJ2-7; D possibly corresponds to TRBD2 (5 bases). TRBV23-1 is an open reading frame whose function is uncertain. The V and J ends lost 4 bases and 4 bases respectively, with 17 bases between them. This CDR3 is 15 amino acids long. As DNA, the CDR3 is TGCGCCAGCAGTCCTAACGGGGAGACCAATTACGAGCAGTACTTC. Protein product: CASSPNGETNYEQYF.

V gene TRBV20-1 combines with J gene TRBJ2-5; D could derive from TRBD1 or TRBD2 (5 bases each). CDR1 DFQATT and CDR2 SNEGSKA come from the germline V gene (reference sequence). V was clipped by 4 bases and J by 4 bases, with 16 bases between them. The CDR3 runs 14 residues. CDR3 nucleotide sequence: TGCAGTGCTATTTACGGGACGGGGATAGAGACCCAGTACTTC. The encoded protein is CSAIYGTGIETQYF.

This clonotype showed up just a few times. V gene TRBV6-2 or TRBV6-3 combines with J gene TRBJ1-2; D gene unclear. The CDR3 sequence is 13 residues long. Trimming removed 8 bases at V and 7 bases at J, with 17 bases between. CDR1 is MNHEY, CDR2 SVGEGT, per germline. As DNA, the CDR3 is TGTGCCAGCCTAGACCCAGCCCATACTGGCTACACCTTC. This sequence encodes CASLDPAHTGYTF.

V is TRBV7-9 and J is TRBJ2-7, with 9 bases aligning to TRBD2. V was pared by 0 bases and J by 3 bases, with 3 bases of the junction left unmatched. Germline CDR1 SEHNR, CDR2 FQNEAQ (reference sequence). This CDR3 spans 15 amino acids. Here the CDR3 reads CASSLAKAGGYEQYF. For the CDR3, the DNA is TGTGCCAGCAGCTTAGCGAAAGCGGGGGGCTACGAGCAGTACTTC. The whole variable domain, remainder taken from reference TRBV7-9 and TRBJ2-7, is DTGVSQNPRHKITKRGQNVTFRCDPISEHNRLYWYRQTLGQGPEFLTYFQNEAQLEKSRLLSDRFSAERPKGSFSTLEIQRTEQGDSAMYLCASSLAKAGGYEQYFGPGTRLTVT.

V usage is TRBV29-1 and J usage is TRBJ2-7, with a tentative D call TRBD2 (7 bases). With 6 bases removed from V and 4 bases from J, the gap between germline ends came to 13 bases. Germline V gene lookup returns CDR1 SQVTM and CDR2 ANQGSEA. The CDR3 contains 12 residues. CDR3 sequence: CSVGGGGYEQYF. As DNA, the CDR3 is TGCAGCGTAGGGGGAGGGGGTTACGAGCAGTACTTC.